The T cell receptor (beta chain) under discussion was sequenced for a study of OX40 agonist ivuxolimab in advanced cancers. Clones were sequenced by immunoSEQ multiplex PCR, and TCRdb holds only the in-frame ones, with some missing. The sample carries over 55,000 clones, approximately 91% recorded once. This CDR3 is 14 amino acids long. Germline V gene lookup returns CDR1 MNHNY and CDR2 SVGAGI (reference sequence). V was trimmed by 6 bases and J by 7 bases, leaving 16 bases between them. Source: CD4+ or CD8+ T cells sorted from blood, taken in a trial of the OX40 agonist ivuxolimab. This chain links TRBV6-6 with TRBJ2-4; possibly TRBD1 or TRBD2 for D (6 bases each). This TCR derives from an adult with an advanced solid tumor such as melanoma, head and neck, liver or kidney cancer. This CDR3 reads CASRAAWGANIQYF. CDR3 coding DNA: TGTGCCAGCAGAGCCGCTTGGGGGGCGAACATTCAGTACTTC.